The entry below gives a single TCR beta chain sequence along with its context. The entry originates in a study of blood T cell repertoires in COVID-19. About the study: The study drew acute and convalescent COVID-19 samples from the United States, Italy and Spain. Sources were T cells, B-cell-depleted T cells, or PBMCs; the material itself was cDNA or gDNA.

Trimming cost V 2 bases and J 7 bases; bases outside gene matches: 3. The germline V gene has CDR1 MNHEY and CDR2 SVGAGI. The CDR3 consists of 13 residues. In the original analysis: Nucleated cell number was recorded as an estimate derived from reference gene primer amplification. Using immunoSEQ multiplex PCR, the repertoire was profiled, and TCRdb retains in-frame clones only, with some absent. That table is the source of V, J and clone size, and D and trimming were worked out from the DNA. Of 130,000 to 150,000 clones in the sample, over 75% were seen once. This sequence joins TRBV6-5 and TRBJ1-2, with 8 bases fitting TRBD1. Specimen: peripheral blood. The TCR was taken from a man in his fifties or sixties with active or convalescent COVID-19. The CDR3 sequence is CASSYGTGFGYTF. In DNA, the CDR3 is TGTGCCAGCAGTTACGGGACAGGTTTTGGCTACACCTTC.